This T cell receptor beta chain was profiled in a study of T cell responses to AZD1222 COVID-19 vaccine. Findings and limits, study-wide: The repertoires were collected only after the peak T cell response.

The ends lost 6 bases at V and 3 bases at J; junction bases unmatched: 5. The CDR3 sequence is 16 residues long. From germline, CDR1 is LGHDT and CDR2 YNNKEL (reference sequence). Clones were sequenced by immunoSEQ multiplex PCR, and TCRdb holds only the in-frame ones, with some missing. Among nearly 95,000 clones listed, approximately 92% were seen once. Remarks on this clone: What it binds is not known.

The chain has TRBV3-1 (or the pseudogene TRBV3-2) and TRBJ2-5, with TRBD2 matching 15 bases. This receptor was taken from an adult who received the AZD1222 COVID-19 vaccine. This specimen consisted of peripheral blood, obtained 28 days after the second AZD1222 dose. The CDR3 loop reads CASSRGLAGGEETQYF. CDR3 DNA: TGTGCCAGCAGTCGAGGACTAGCGGGAGGGGAAGAGACCCAGTACTTC.